This T cell receptor beta chain was captured by sequencing in a study of blood T cell repertoires in COVID-19. Across the study: Samples taken during acute and convalescent COVID-19 were collected in the United States, Italy and Spain. The cDNA or gDNA used as material had been derived from T cells, B-cell-depleted T cells, or PBMCs.

Original methodology: Researchers report that nucleated cell counts were estimated from reference gene primer amplification. Here immunoSEQ multiplex PCR was the method, and the copy in TCRdb shows in-frame clones only, minus some. The V and J calls and the clone size are those of that table, but D and trimming were determined from the DNA. The table lists about 170,000 clones, about 86% of them singletons. The sequenced sample was peripheral blood. The TCR originated in a man between 18 and 35 years old with active or convalescent COVID-19.

CDR3 sequence reads: CASSADISPLHF. In DNA form, the CDR3 reads TGTGCCAGCAGTGCCGACATTTCACCCCTCCACTTT. The J gene is TRBJ1-6, the V gene TRBV2; D is undetermined. Trimming removed 4 bases at V and 9 bases at J, with 7 bases between. The CDR3 loop spans 12 amino acids. Per the germline V gene, CDR1 is SNHLY and CDR2 is FYNNEI.